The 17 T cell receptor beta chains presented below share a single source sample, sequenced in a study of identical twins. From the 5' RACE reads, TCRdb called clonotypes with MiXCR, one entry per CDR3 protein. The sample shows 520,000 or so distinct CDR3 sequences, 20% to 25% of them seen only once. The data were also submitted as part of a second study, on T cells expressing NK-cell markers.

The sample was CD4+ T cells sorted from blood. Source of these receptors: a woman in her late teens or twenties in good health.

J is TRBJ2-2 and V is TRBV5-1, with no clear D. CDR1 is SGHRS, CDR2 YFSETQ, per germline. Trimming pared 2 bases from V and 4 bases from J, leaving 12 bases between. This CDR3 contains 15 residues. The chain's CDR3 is CASSFFERGTGELFF. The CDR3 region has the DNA TGCGCCAGCAGCTTTTTCGAACGAGGCACCGGGGAGCTGTTTTTT.

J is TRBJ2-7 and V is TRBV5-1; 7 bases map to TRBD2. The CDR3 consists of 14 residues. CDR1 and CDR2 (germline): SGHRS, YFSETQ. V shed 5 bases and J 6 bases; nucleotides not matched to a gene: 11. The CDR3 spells CASRTAGIRGEQYF. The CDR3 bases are TGCGCCAGCAGGACAGCGGGGATCCGGGGCGAGCAGTACTTC.

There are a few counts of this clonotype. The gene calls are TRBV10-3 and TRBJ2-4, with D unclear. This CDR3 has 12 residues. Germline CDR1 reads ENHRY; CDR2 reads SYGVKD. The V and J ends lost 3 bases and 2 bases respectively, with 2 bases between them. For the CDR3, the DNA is TGTGCCATCAGTGAACCCAAAAACATTCAGTACTTC. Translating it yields CAISEPKNIQYF.

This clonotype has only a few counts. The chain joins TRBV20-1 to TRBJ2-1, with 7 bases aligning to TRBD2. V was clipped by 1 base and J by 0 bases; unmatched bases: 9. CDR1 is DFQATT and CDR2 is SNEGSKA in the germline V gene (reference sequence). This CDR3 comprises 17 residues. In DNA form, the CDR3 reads TGCAGTGCTAGAGCGTTGCGGGCTAGCGGCTCCTACAATGAGCAGTTCTTC. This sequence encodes CSARALRASGSYNEQFF.

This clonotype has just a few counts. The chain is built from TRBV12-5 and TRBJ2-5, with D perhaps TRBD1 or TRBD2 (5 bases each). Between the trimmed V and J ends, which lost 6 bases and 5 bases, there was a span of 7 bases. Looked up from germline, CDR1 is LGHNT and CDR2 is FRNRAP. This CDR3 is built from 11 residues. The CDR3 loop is CASGWGETQYF. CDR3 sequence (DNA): TGTGCTAGTGGCTGGGGGGAGACCCAGTACTTC. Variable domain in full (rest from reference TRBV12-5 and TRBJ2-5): DARVTQTPRHKVTEMGQEVTMRCQPILGHNTVFWYRQTMMQGLELLAYFRNRAPLDDSGMPKDRFSAEMPDATLATLKIQPSEPRDSAVYFCASGWGETQYFGPGTRLLVL.

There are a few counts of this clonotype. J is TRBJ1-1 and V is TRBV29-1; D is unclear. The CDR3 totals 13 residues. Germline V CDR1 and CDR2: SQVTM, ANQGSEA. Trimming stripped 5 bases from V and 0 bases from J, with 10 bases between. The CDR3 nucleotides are TGCAGCGTTTTAAAGAGATTGAACACTGAAGCTTTCTTT. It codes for CSVLKRLNTEAFF.

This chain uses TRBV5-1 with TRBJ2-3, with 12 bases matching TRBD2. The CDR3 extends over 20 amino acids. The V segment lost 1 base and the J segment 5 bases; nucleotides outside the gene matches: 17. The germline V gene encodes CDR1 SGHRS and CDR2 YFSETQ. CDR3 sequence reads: CASSLPRTSGDATDGDTQYF. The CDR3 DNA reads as TGCGCCAGCAGCTTGCCTCGGACTAGCGGGGACGCGACTGACGGAGATACGCAGTATTTT.

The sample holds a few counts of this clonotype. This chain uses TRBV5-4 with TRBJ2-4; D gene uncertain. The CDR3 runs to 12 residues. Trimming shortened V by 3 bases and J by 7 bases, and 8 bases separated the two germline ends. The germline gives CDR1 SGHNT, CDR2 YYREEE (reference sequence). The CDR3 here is CASSSADNIQYF. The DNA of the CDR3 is TGTGCCAGCAGCTCAGCTGACAACATTCAGTACTTC.

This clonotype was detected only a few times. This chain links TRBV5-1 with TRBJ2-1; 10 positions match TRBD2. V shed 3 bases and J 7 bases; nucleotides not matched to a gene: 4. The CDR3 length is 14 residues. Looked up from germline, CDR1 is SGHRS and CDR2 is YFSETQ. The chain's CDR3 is CASSSSGRRNEQFF. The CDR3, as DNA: TGCGCCAGCAGCTCTAGCGGGAGAAGGAATGAGCAGTTCTTC. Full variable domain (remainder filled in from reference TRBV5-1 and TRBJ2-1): KAGVTQTPRYLIKTRGQQVTLSCSPISGHRSVSWYQQTPGQGLQFLFEYFSETQRNKGNFPGRFSGRQFSNSRSEMNVSTLELGDSALYLCASSSSGRRNEQFFGPGTRLTVL.

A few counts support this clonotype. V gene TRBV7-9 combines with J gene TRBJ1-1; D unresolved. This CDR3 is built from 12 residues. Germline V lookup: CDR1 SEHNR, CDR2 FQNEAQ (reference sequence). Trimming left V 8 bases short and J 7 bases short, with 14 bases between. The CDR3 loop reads CASRMAGIEAFF. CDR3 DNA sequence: TGTGCCAGCCGGATGGCGGGTATTGAAGCTTTCTTT.

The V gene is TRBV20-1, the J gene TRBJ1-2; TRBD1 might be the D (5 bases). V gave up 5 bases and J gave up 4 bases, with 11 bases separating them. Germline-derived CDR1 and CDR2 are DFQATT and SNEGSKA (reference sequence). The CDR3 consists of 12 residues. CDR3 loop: CSAPWGGYGYTF. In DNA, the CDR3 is TGCAGTGCTCCGTGGGGGGGCTATGGCTACACCTTC.

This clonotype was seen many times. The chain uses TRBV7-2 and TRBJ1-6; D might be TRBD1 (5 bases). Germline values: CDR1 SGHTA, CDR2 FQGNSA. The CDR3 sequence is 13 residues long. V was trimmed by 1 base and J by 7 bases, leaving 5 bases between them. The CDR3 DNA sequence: TGTGCCAGCAGCTTAGAGGGGAATTCACCCCTCCACTTT. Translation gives CASSLEGNSPLHF.

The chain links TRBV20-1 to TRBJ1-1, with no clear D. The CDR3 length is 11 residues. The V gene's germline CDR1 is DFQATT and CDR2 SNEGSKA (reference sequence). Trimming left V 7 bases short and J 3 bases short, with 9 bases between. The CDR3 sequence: CSVRRDTEAFF. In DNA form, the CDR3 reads TGCAGTGTTAGGAGGGACACTGAAGCTTTCTTT.

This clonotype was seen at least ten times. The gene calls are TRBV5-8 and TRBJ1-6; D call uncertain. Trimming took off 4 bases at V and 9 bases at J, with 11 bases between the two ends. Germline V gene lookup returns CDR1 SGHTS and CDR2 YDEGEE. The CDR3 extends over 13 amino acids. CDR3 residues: CASSHIIRSPLHF. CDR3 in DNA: TGTGCCAGCAGCCATATCATACGTTCACCCCTCCACTTT.

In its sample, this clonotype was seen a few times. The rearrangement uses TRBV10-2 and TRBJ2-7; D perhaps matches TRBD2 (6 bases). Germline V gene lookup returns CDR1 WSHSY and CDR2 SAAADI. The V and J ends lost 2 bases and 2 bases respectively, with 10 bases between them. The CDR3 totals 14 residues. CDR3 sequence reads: CASSETGDTYEQYF. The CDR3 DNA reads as TGCGCCAGCAGTGAGACGGGAGATACCTACGAGCAGTACTTC.

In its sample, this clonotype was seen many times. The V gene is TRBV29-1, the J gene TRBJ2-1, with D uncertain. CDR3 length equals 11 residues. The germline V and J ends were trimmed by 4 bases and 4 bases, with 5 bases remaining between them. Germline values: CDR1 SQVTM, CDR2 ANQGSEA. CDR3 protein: CSVGRYNEQFF. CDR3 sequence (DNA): TGCAGCGTTGGAAGATACAATGAGCAGTTCTTC.

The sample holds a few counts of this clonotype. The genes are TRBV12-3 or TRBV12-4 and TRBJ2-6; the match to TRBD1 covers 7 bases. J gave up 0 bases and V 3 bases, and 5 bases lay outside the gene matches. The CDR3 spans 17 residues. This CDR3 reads CASSFGQAHSGANVLTF. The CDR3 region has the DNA TGTGCCAGCAGTTTTGGACAGGCTCACTCTGGGGCCAACGTCCTGACTTTC.